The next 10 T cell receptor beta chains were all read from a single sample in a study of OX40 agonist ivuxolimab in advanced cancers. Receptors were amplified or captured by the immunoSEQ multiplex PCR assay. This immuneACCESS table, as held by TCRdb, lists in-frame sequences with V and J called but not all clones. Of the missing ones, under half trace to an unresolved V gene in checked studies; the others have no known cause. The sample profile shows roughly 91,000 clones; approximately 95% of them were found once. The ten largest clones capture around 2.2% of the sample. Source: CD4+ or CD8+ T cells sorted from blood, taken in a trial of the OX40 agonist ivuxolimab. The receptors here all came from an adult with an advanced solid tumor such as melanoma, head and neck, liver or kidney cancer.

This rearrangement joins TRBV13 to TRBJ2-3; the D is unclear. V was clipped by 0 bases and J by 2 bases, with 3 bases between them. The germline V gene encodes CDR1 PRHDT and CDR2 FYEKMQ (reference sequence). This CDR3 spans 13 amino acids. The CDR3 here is CASSLGPTDTQYF. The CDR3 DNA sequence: TGTGCCAGCAGCTTAGGTCCCACAGATACGCAGTATTTT.

CDR3 sequence: CASRTGTDNQPQHF. CDR3 bases: TGTGCCAGTAGAACCGGGACAGATAATCAGCCCCAGCATTTT. The rearrangement links TRBV19 to TRBJ1-5; 7 bases are shared with TRBD1. The V gene's germline CDR1 is LNHDA and CDR2 SQIVND (reference sequence). V was clipped by 6 bases and J by 4 bases; unmatched bases: 6. The CDR3 is made up of 14 amino acids. The variable domain in full, with the rest retrieved from reference TRBV19 and TRBJ1-5, is DGGITQSPKYLFRKEGQNVTLSCEQNLNHDAMYWYRQDPGQGLRLIYYSQIVNDFQKGDIAEGYSVSREKKESFPLTVTSAQKNPTAFYLCASRTGTDNQPQHFGDGTRLSIL.

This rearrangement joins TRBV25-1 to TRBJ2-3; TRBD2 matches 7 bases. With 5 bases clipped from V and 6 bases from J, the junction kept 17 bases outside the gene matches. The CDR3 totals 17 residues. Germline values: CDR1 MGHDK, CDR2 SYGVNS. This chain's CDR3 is CASSSPERDLPRDTQYF. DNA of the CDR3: TGTGCCAGCAGTTCCCCGGAGCGGGATCTGCCGCGGGATACGCAGTATTTT. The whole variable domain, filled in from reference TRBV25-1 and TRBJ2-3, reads EADIYQTPRYLVIGTGKKITLECSQTMGHDKMYWYQQDPGMELHLIHYSYGVNSTEKGDLSSESTVSRIRTEHFPLTLESARPSHTSQYLCASSSPERDLPRDTQYFGPGTRLTVL.

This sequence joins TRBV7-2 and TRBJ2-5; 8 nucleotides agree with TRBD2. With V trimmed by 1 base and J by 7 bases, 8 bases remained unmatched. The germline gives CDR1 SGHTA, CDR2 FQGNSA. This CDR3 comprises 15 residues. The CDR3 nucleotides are TGTGCCAGCAGCTTAGGGCCGGGACTAGAGGGGACCCAGTACTTC. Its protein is CASSLGPGLEGTQYF. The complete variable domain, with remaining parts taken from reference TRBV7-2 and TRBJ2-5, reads GAGVSQSPSNKVTEKGKDVELRCDPISGHTALYWYRQSLGQGLEFLIYFQGNSAPDKSGLPSDRFSAERTGGSVSTLTIQRTQQEDSAVYLCASSLGPGLEGTQYFGPGTRLLVL.

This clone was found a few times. CDR3 sequence: CASSYYREQNTEAFF. The CDR3, as DNA: TGTGCCAGCAGTTACTATCGTGAACAGAACACTGAAGCTTTCTTT. J is TRBJ1-1 and V is TRBV6-5; D gene uncertain. V lost 1 base and J 1 base, leaving 10 bases between the germline ends. Germline CDR1 and CDR2: MNHEY and SVGAGI. CDR3 length: 15 amino acids.

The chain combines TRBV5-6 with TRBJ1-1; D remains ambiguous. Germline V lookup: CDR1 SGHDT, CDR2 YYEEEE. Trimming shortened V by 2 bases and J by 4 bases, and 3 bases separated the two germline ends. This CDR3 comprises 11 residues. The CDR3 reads CASSFATEAFF. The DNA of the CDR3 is TGTGCCAGCAGCTTTGCCACTGAAGCTTTCTTT.

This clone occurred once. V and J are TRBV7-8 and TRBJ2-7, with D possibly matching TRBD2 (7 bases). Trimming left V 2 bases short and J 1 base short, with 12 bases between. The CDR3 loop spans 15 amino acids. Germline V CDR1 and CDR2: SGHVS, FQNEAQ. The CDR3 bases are TGTGCCAGCAGCTTACGGGGGGCTGAATCCTACGAGCAGTACTTC. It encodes CASSLRGAESYEQYF.

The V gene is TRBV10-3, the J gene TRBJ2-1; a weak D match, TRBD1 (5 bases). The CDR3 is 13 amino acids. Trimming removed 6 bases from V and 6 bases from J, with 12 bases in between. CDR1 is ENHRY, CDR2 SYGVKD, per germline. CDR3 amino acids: CAISSDRINEQFF. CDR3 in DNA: TGTGCCATCAGCTCAGACAGAATCAATGAGCAGTTCTTC.

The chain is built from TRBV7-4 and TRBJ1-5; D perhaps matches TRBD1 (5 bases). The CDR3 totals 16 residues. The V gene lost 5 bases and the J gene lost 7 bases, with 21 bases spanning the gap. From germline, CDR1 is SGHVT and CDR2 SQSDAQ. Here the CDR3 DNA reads TGTGCCAGCAGCCCCGTGCCAGGGCCAGAAGGACAGCCCCAGCATTTT. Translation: CASSPVPGPEGQPQHF.

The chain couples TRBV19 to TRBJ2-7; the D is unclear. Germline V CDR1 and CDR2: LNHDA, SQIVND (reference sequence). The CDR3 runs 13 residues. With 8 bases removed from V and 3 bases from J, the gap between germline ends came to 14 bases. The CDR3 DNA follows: TGTGCCAGTTCCCCGAGTCCGGACTACGAGCAGTACTTC. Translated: CASSPSPDYEQYF. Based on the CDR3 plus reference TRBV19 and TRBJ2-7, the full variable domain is DGGITQSPKYLFRKEGQNVTLSCEQNLNHDAMYWYRQDPGQGLRLIYYSQIVNDFQKGDIAEGYSVSREKKESFPLTVTSAQKNPTAFYLCASSPSPDYEQYFGPGTRLTVT.